This TCR beta chain was observed in a study of shared clonotypes between healthy human individuals. Broader study findings: Sequencing depth was expected to influence donor clonotype sharing. Tissue TCR repertoires likely differ from these blood-only repertoires.

V lost 1 base to trimming and J lost 0 bases; unmatched junction nucleotides: 4. The CDR3 extends over 16 amino acids. The germline CDR1 and CDR2 sequences are SGHTA and FQGNSA. Approximately 28,000 T cell genomes (about 300 ng DNA) went into each PBMC replicate. TCRdb keeps only in-frame clones here, not all; method: immunoSEQ multiplex PCR. Found here are roughly 490,000 clones, around 79% of them singletons; the top ten hold around 12%. All donors qualified as healthy HIV-negative adults and had experienced no recent acute infections or vaccinations. This clone was counted once. Its antigen is unidentified.

The sequencing sample was made of PBMCs. This rearrangement joins TRBV7-2 to TRBJ2-3; TRBD2 aligns across 7 bases. This clonotype originated in a woman between 40 and 50 years old in good health. Some clones in this sample may be carry-over from other donors' samples. CDR3 sequence: CASSLVPGGSTDTQYF. The DNA of the CDR3 is TGTGCCAGCAGCTTAGTCCCGGGAGGCAGCACAGATACGCAGTATTTT.